Below are 25 T cell receptor beta chains sequenced from a single sample in a study of T cell repertoires in cytomegalovirus infection. These receptors' targets are unknown. TCRdb re-called the reads with MiXCR, one entry per CDR3 protein. The sample has about half a million distinct CDR3 sequences; roughly 34% are singletons. The source material was cultured PBMCs, sampled from culture after CMV antigen stimulation. These receptors originate from a human donor in good health (CMV status not recorded). Some clones in this sample may be carry-over from other donors' samples.

Notes on this clonotype: Mismatch with germline at one junction end may stem from a read error. The chain couples TRBV2 to TRBJ2-1; D gene ambiguous. From germline, CDR1 is SNHLY and CDR2 FYNNEI. CDR3 length: 12 residues. The CDR3, as DNA: TGTGCCAGCTGTGACTTATACAATGAGCAGTTCTTC. Its protein is CASCDLYNEQFF.

The gene calls are TRBV6-8 and TRBJ1-5; 9 positions agree with TRBD1. The CDR3 covers 15 residues. V shed 7 bases and J 1 base; nucleotides not matched to a gene: 5. Germline V gene data show CDR1 as MNHGY and CDR2 as SAAAGT. CDR3 nucleotides: TGTGCCAGCACTCTACAGGGGGCGAGCAATCAGCCCCAGCATTTT. It specifies CASTLQGASNQPQHF.

This clonotype was observed a handful of times. The J gene is TRBJ1-2, the V gene TRBV29-1, with TRBD1 as a possible D gene (5 bases). The V and J ends lost 4 bases and 4 bases respectively, with 13 bases between them. From germline, CDR1 is SQVTM and CDR2 ANQGSEA. The CDR3 is 13 residues long. The CDR3 protein is CSVVWGAGYGYTF. The DNA of the CDR3 is TGCAGCGTTGTTTGGGGCGCCGGCTATGGCTACACCTTC. Filled out from reference TRBV29-1 and TRBJ1-2, the complete variable domain reads SAVISQKPSRDICQRGTSLTIQCQVDSQVTMMFWYRQQPGQSLTLIATANQGSEATYESGFVIDKFPISRPNLTFSTLTVSNMSPEDSSIYLCSVVWGAGYGYTFGSGTRLTVV.

The rearrangement uses TRBV3-1 and TRBJ2-1; D is unresolved. V was pared by 3 bases and J by 4 bases, with 7 bases between. The germline V gene has CDR1 LGHDT and CDR2 YNNKEL (reference sequence). The CDR3 has 13 residues. CDR3 coding DNA: TGTGCCAGCAGCCACATGGGGTACAATGAGCAGTTCTTC. Residues: CASSHMGYNEQFF.

The table lists this clonotype with a few counts. The CDR3 here is CASSISYPKPYTEAFF. CDR3 sequence (DNA): TGTGCCAGCAGCATTAGCTACCCGAAACCTTACACTGAAGCTTTCTTT. The chain joins TRBV7-2 to TRBJ1-1, with D hard to call. Germline loops: CDR1 SGHTA, CDR2 FQGNSA. Trimming cost V 5 bases and J 3 bases, with 19 bases left between them. This CDR3 contains 16 residues.

In this sample, this clonotype turned up a few times. The chain links TRBV7-6 to TRBJ2-7, with 9 bases lining up with TRBD2. The CDR3 length is 17 residues. Germline CDR1 reads SGHVS; CDR2 reads FNYEAQ. The CDR3 coding sequence is TGTGCTAGCAGCCCCACGAAAGCGGGAGGTTTCCCCTACGAGCAGTACGTC. This sequence encodes CASSPTKAGGFPYEQYV.

This clonotype came up a few times. The J gene is TRBJ2-7, the V gene TRBV28; D not certain. CDR1 and CDR2 (germline): MDHEN, SYDVKM. The CDR3 has 14 residues. V lost 3 bases, J lost 7 bases, and 16 bases lay in between. CDR3: CASSFQAVLGEQYF. The CDR3 DNA reads as TGTGCCAGCAGTTTTCAGGCAGTCCTGGGGGAGCAGTACTTC.

The chain has TRBV6-6 and TRBJ1-1; D gene ambiguous. This CDR3 region has 16 residues. Trimming took 1 base from V and 0 from J, leaving 12 bases between them. Germline V gene data show CDR1 as MNHNY and CDR2 as SVGAGI (reference sequence). Here the CDR3 reads CASSYLSAPMNTEAFF. The CDR3 DNA is TGTGCCAGCAGTTACTTGTCGGCACCGATGAACACTGAAGCTTTCTTT.

The chain has TRBV6-6 and TRBJ1-5; 7 positions match TRBD1. The CDR3 covers 13 residues. V lost 7 bases, J lost 6 bases, and 6 bases stayed unmatched. Germline CDR1 reads MNHNY; CDR2 reads SVGAGI (reference sequence). This chain's CDR3 is CASTSRGAQPQHF. The CDR3 region has the DNA TGTGCCAGCACTTCCAGGGGGGCTCAGCCCCAGCATTTT.

This clonotype was found a few times. This chain joins TRBV11-2 and TRBJ2-7; D gene uncertain. V was trimmed by 2 bases and J by 10 bases, leaving 12 bases between them. Germline values: CDR1 SGHAT, CDR2 FQNNGV. This CDR3 is 12 amino acids long. The CDR3 sequence: CASSLSSLDQYF. CDR3 DNA sequence: TGTGCCAGCAGCTTATCGAGTTTGGATCAGTACTTC.

The J gene is TRBJ2-3, the V gene TRBV11-2; 13 nucleotides align to TRBD2. V lost 4 bases, J lost 4 bases, and 2 bases stayed unmatched. This CDR3 spans 15 amino acids. Germline V gives CDR1 SGHAT, CDR2 FQNNGV. CDR3 bases: TGTGCCAGCAGCTGGGGACTAGCGGGATCAGATACGCAGTATTTT. Protein sequence: CASSWGLAGSDTQYF. Variable domain in full (rest from reference TRBV11-2 and TRBJ2-3): EAGVAQSPRYKIIEKRQSVAFWCNPISGHATLYWYQQILGQGPKLLIQFQNNGVVDDSQLPKDRFSAERLKGVDSTLKIQPAKLEDSAVYLCASSWGLAGSDTQYFGPGTRLTVL.

Ten or more counts support this clonotype. CDR3: CASSLGLAGNNEQFF. The DNA of the CDR3 is TGTGCCAGCAGCTTAGGCCTAGCGGGTAACAATGAGCAGTTCTTC. V is TRBV7-2 and J is TRBJ2-1; 8 positions agree with TRBD2. CDR3 length: 15 amino acids. The germline V gene encodes CDR1 SGHTA and CDR2 FQGNSA. V lost 1 base, J lost 5 bases, and 4 bases stayed unmatched.

The rearrangement uses TRBV12-3 or TRBV12-4 and TRBJ1-5; D is unresolved. Trimming shortened V by 3 bases and J by 11 bases, and 8 bases separated the two germline ends. The CDR3 has 11 amino acids. The CDR3 spells CASSLSVAQHF. CDR3 bases: TGTGCCAGCAGTTTGAGCGTGGCCCAGCATTTT.

The genes are TRBV28 and TRBJ1-2, with unresolved D. The germline V gene has CDR1 MDHEN and CDR2 SYDVKM. This CDR3 region has 12 residues. The V end was cut by 5 bases, the J end by 6 bases, with 10 bases between. The CDR3 sequence: CASSATLNGYTF. The CDR3, as DNA: TGTGCCAGCAGTGCTACCCTGAATGGCTACACCTTC.

The chain links TRBV29-1 to TRBJ2-1; D is undetermined. The CDR3 spans 13 residues. V was cut by 6 bases and J by 4 bases, with 13 bases left in between. Germline CDR1 SQVTM, CDR2 ANQGSEA. CDR3 sequence (DNA): TGCAGCGTCGAACTGGTAGGGTACAATGAGCAGTTCTTC. Protein sequence: CSVELVGYNEQFF.

The gene calls are TRBV9 and TRBJ2-1, with a possible D match to TRBD2 (7 bases). Trimming cost V 6 bases and J 7 bases, with 17 bases left between them. The CDR3 length is 14 residues. Germline CDR1 is SGDLS and CDR2 is YYNGEE. The CDR3 nucleotides read TGTGCCAGCACCCGGGGGCGGGAGCCTAATGAGCAGTTCTTC. Residues: CASTRGREPNEQFF. Based on the CDR3 plus reference TRBV9 and TRBJ2-1, the full variable domain is DSGVTQTPKHLITATGQRVTLRCSPRSGDLSVYWYQQSLDQGLQFLIQYYNGEERAKGNILERFSAQQFPDLHSELNLSSLELGDSALYFCASTRGREPNEQFFGPGTRLTVL.

There are a few counts of this clonotype. The chain uses TRBV24-1 and TRBJ1-1, with unresolved D. This CDR3 is built from 12 residues. Trimming removed 5 bases from V and 3 bases from J, with 6 bases in between. In germline, CDR1 is KGHDR, CDR2 SFDVKD. CDR3 region: CATSATDTEAFF. CDR3 nucleotides: TGTGCCACCAGTGCCACTGACACTGAAGCTTTCTTT.

This clonotype has ten or more counts. V gene TRBV7-2 combines with J gene TRBJ2-5; D gene unclear. Germline V lookup: CDR1 SGHTA, CDR2 FQGNSA. Trimming shortened V by 2 bases and J by 5 bases, and 9 bases separated the two germline ends. This CDR3 region has 13 residues. Here the CDR3 DNA reads TGTGCCAGCAGCTTATCCGTGGAGGAGACCCAGTACTTC. Encoded protein: CASSLSVEETQYF.

The gene calls are TRBV4-1 and TRBJ2-2; TRBD1 aligns across 7 bases. The CDR3 covers 16 residues. J gave up 5 bases and V 3 bases, and 9 bases lay outside the gene matches. Germline V gives CDR1 MGHRA, CDR2 YSYEKL. The CDR3 reads CASSQVGGQETGELFF. DNA of the CDR3: TGCGCCAGCAGCCAGGTTGGCGGACAGGAAACCGGGGAGCTGTTTTTT.

In this sample, this clonotype turned up many times. The rearrangement joins TRBV7-2 to TRBJ2-2; D may be TRBD2 (6 bases). The germline V gene encodes CDR1 SGHTA and CDR2 FQGNSA. With 5 bases removed from V and 1 base from J, the gap between germline ends came to 14 bases. The CDR3 has 16 residues. The CDR3 loop reads CASSTRAGMNTGELFF. The CDR3 nucleotides are TGTGCCAGCAGCACTCGTGCGGGAATGAACACCGGGGAGCTGTTTTTT.

This clonotype appeared a few times. This chain uses TRBV12-3 or TRBV12-4 with TRBJ1-6; the D is unclear. This CDR3 is 13 amino acids long. The V gene lost 6 bases and the J gene lost 9 bases, with 12 bases spanning the gap. The CDR3 loop is CASSAALGSPLHF. The CDR3 bases are TGTGCCAGCAGCGCGGCATTAGGTTCACCCCTCCACTTT.

This sequence joins TRBV7-2 and TRBJ2-3; D uncertain. Germline V gives CDR1 SGHTA, CDR2 FQGNSA. With 5 bases removed from V and 5 bases from J, the gap between germline ends came to 14 bases. This CDR3 contains 14 residues. CDR3 in amino acids: CASSPQVLGDTQYF. The CDR3 coding sequence is TGTGCCAGCAGCCCCCAGGTCTTGGGAGATACGCAGTATTTT.

This clonotype was counted between two and nine times. The chain combines TRBV4-1 with TRBJ2-1; D remains unclear. V was clipped by 0 bases and J by 11 bases, with 11 bases between them. Germline loops: CDR1 MGHRA, CDR2 YSYEKL. The CDR3 is 13 residues long. The CDR3 protein is CASSQEGLTKQFF. CDR3 DNA sequence: TGCGCCAGCAGCCAAGAAGGGTTAACGAAGCAGTTCTTC.

As regards this clonotype: A much more abundant neighbour one base away suggests this may be a read error. This rearrangement joins TRBV7-2 to TRBJ2-1; 11 bases agree with TRBD2. Germline V gene sequence: CDR1 SGHTA, CDR2 FQGNSA. V trimming: 1 base; J trimming: 9 bases; junction bases outside the gene matches: 14. The CDR3 loop spans 18 amino acids. CDR3 region: CASSLELAGEPAFREQFF. CDR3 bases: TGTGCCAGCAGCTTAGAACTAGCGGGAGAGCCCGCCTTTCGTGAGCAGTTCTTC.

Only a few counts were recorded for this clonotype. The DNA of the CDR3 is TGTGCCAGCAGTTTGGGGGATAGGGATACGCAGTATTTT. Translated: CASSLGDRDTQYF. The V call is TRBV27, the J call TRBJ2-3, with D tentatively TRBD1 or TRBD2 (5 bases each). V shed 3 bases and J shed 6 bases, with 10 bases lying between them. Per germline, CDR1 MNHEY and CDR2 SMNVEV (reference sequence). The CDR3 has 13 amino acids.